This paragraph covers one T cell receptor beta chain sequence. Its antigen is currently not known. The record has no base qualities; no much larger clone is one base away. The data derive from a study of blood T cell repertoires in COVID-19 (dated by TCRdb to the early 2020s). About the full investigation: Samples covering the acute and convalescent phases of COVID-19 were provided by collaborators in the United States, Italy and Spain. The prospective study material was composed of cDNA or gDNA derived from T cells, B-cell-depleted T cells, or PBMCs. The dataset comprised deeply sampled blood TCRbeta repertoires from subjects exposed to, actively infected with, or recovered from COVID-19. The repertoires were released in a freely available public database intended as a resource for research on the immune response to SARS-CoV-2. The samples were drawn from two sources: the first 160 participants of the ongoing ImmuneRACE study, and 1,000 to 1,500 subjects contributed by 6 global collaborators. A de-identified subject ID, COVID-19 status, age in years and sex were almost always included in the sample metadata. Where available, HLA class I and class II types were taken from metadata supplied by the sample provider and were not determined by assay-based typing.

Beyond this particular receptor, the publication reports: Clinical and demographic metadata were provided uncurated, with the amount varying by source and participant.

The CDR3 numbers 15 residues from cysteine through phenylalanine. Kept here is only the CDR3 DNA, which spans 45 bases and is read in frame from base 1. The germline V gene provides CDR1 MNHEY and CDR2 SVGAGI. Trimming takes 7 bases from V and 0 bases from J, and the germline ends sit 14 bases apart. Each collaborating institution followed its own protocols to collect whole blood in K2EDTA tubes. For TCRbeta analysis, collaborators shipped samples as frozen whole blood, isolated PBMCs, or DNA extracted from either of those sample types. The immunoSEQ Assay, a bias-controlled multiplex PCR, was used to amplify TCRbeta CDR3 regions from genomic DNA. From the authors' description of their analysis: The number of nucleated cells in each sample was estimated by amplification of reference gene primers within the assay. Sequence reads were collapsed and filtered to measure the absolute abundance of every unique TCRbeta CDR3 rearrangement. For each sample, productive Simpson clonality was calculated as the square root of Simpson's diversity index over productive rearrangements. As stored in TCRdb, this immuneACCESS dataset retains in-frame rearrangements with V and J assigned. A fraction of the clones does not appear; measured against another copy, unresolved V genes explain less than half of the discrepancy, and the remainder lacks a known reason. V and J calls and clone size follow that table, whereas D and trimming were derived from the DNA. For this sample the table gives 65,000 to 90,000 clones, of which roughly 89% were detected only once. 8.9% of the sample is taken by the ten largest.

The TCR sequence derives from an elderly man with acute or convalescent COVID-19. The chain was built from TRBV6-5 and TRBJ2-3; TRBD1 is perhaps the D gene, given 6 matching bases. The specimen was peripheral blood. The CDR3 region has the sequence CASNLAGASTDTQYF. The DNA sequence reads TGTGCCAGCAACTTGGCAGGGGCCAGCACAGATACGCAGTATTTT.